This T cell receptor beta chain was retrieved from a study of stem cell transplantation in POMP-related autoinflammatory disease. Study-level findings and limits: PRAID patients trended toward lower TRB diversity and higher clonality in all analyzed T-cell subsets.

About this clone: As yet, its antigen is unknown. At one boundary the junction diverges from the germline segment, which might be a read error.

Data came from immunoSEQ multiplex PCR; TCRdb stores just in-frame clones and leaves some out. The repertoire has under 850 clones, roughly 83% of them found once; the top ten carry 10% to 13%. Germline assignment: CDR1 SGHKS and CDR2 YYEKEE (reference sequence). The CDR3 runs to 14 residues. The TCR was taken from a human patient with POMP-related autoinflammation and immune dysregulation (PRAID). Some T cells may originate from the graft donor. The source material was Tregs from PBMCs, sampled after stem cell transplantation. V usage is TRBV5-5 and J usage is TRBJ1-4; D perhaps matches TRBD1 (6 bases). CDR3 in amino acids: CASRLVGGRGKLFF. DNA for the CDR3: TGTGCCAGCAGGTTGGTGGGGGGCCGCGGAAAACTGTTTTTT.